The 8 T cell receptor beta chains given below trace back to one sample, sequenced in a study of monozygotic twins with inflammatory bowel disease (dated by TCRdb to 2018 to 2020). Libraries were made using 5' RACE. Instrument used: Illumina HiSeq 2500. TCRdb reprocessed the reads, and each CDR3 protein sequence is entered once, without DNA. The sample table records 88,000 or so distinct CDR3 sequences. The ten largest clones add up to 7.4% of the sample. The sequencing sample was made of blood. The receptor source for this set is a human donor with ulcerative colitis or Crohn's disease, or a healthy co-twin of an affected twin (not recorded which).

J is TRBJ2-1 and V is TRBV7-8; the TCRdb call, TRBD1, lacks DNA for checking. CDR3 length equals 16 residues. Germline V CDR1 and CDR2: SGHVS, FQNEAQ. The CDR3 sequence is CASSTTSGGHYNEQFF.

The chain has TRBV13 and TRBJ2-1; TCRdb lists TRBD1, though no DNA is available to test this call. CDR1 is PRHDT, CDR2 FYEKMQ, per germline (reference sequence). The CDR3 sequence is 15 residues long. This chain's CDR3 is CASSLGGGPLDEQFF.

The chain has TRBV10-1 and TRBJ2-7; TCRdb designates TRBD1, a call that cannot be tested without DNA. The CDR3 runs 15 residues. The V gene's germline CDR1 is WNHNN and CDR2 SYGVQD (reference sequence). CDR3 sequence reads: CASSIAGTASYEQYF.

The chain links TRBV5-1 to TRBJ1-2; the TRBD1 assignment by TCRdb is unverifiable without DNA. CDR1 is SGHRS, CDR2 YFSETQ, per germline. The CDR3 covers 14 residues. The CDR3 protein is CASSFEGSNYGYTF.

The chain recombines TRBV5-1 with TRBJ1-1; lacking DNA, the TRBD1 call made by TCRdb goes unchecked. The CDR3 loop spans 13 amino acids. Germline-derived CDR1 and CDR2 are SGHRS and YFSETQ. This chain's CDR3 is CASRQAANTEAFF.

The V call is TRBV4-2, the J call TRBJ2-5; TCRdb gives TRBD2 as the D gene, but with no DNA this cannot be confirmed. The germline V gene encodes CDR1 LGHNA and CDR2 YNFKEQ. The CDR3 runs to 15 residues. The chain's CDR3 is CASSALAGGEETQYF.

The chain has TRBV18 and TRBJ2-3. The germline V gene encodes CDR1 KGHSH and CDR2 LQKENI. The CDR3 is 11 residues long. The CDR3 loop reads CATSTRDTQYF.

The chain carries TRBV6-1 and TRBJ1-4. Germline V gene lookup returns CDR1 MNHNS and CDR2 SASEGT. The CDR3 is 14 amino acids. CDR3 in amino acids: CASSDSLLREKLFF.